The next 26 T cell receptor beta chains were all read from a single sample in a study of CD8+CD57+ T cells in acquired aplastic anemia. Genomic DNA templated the TCR beta VDJ and CDR3 profiling. TCRdb itself ran the reads through MiXCR, one entry per CDR3 protein. The profile shows around 130,000 distinct CDR3 sequences, 50% to 60% of them singletons. Sequencing involved patients with CD8+CD57+ cell expansion previously shown by flow cytometry. Sequencing was carried out using sorted CD4+, CD8+, or CD8+CD57+ T cells (not recorded which) from PBMCs. The receptors here all came from a human donor with aplastic anemia.

This chain connects TRBV25-1 to TRBJ2-2; 10 positions agree with TRBD1. The CDR3 is 16 residues long. V shed 3 bases and J 4 bases; nucleotides not matched to a gene: 5. The germline CDR1 and CDR2 sequences are MGHDK and SYGVNS. CDR3 loop: CASSDPGTGATGELFF. CDR3 sequence (DNA): TGTGCCAGCAGTGATCCCGGGACAGGGGCCACCGGGGAGCTGTTTTTT.

The chain couples TRBV29-1 to TRBJ2-1, with 9 bases matching TRBD2. Germline V lookup: CDR1 SQVTM, CDR2 ANQGSEA. This CDR3 contains 16 residues. The junction had 14 bases not matched to a gene; V was cut back by 2 bases and J by 9 bases. CDR3 DNA: TGCAGCGTTGAACACCCGGGACTAGCAGGAGGTGGTGAGCAGTTCTTC. Translating gives CSVEHPGLAGGGEQFF.

The rearrangement uses TRBV20-1 and TRBJ2-1; D is ambiguous. The CDR3 spans 15 residues. V shed 5 bases and J shed 0 bases, with 14 bases lying between them. Germline CDR1 DFQATT, CDR2 SNEGSKA (reference sequence). CDR3 coding DNA: TGCAGTGCTCAACGAGCGCCTAGCTCCTACAATGAGCAGTTCTTC. Translated: CSAQRAPSSYNEQFF.

J is TRBJ1-1 and V is TRBV10-3, with D perhaps matching TRBD1 (6 bases). The CDR3 covers 13 residues. The V and J ends lost 8 bases and 0 bases respectively, with 10 bases between them. Germline V lookup: CDR1 ENHRY, CDR2 SYGVKD. Here the CDR3 reads CAILEGVNTEAFF. Here the CDR3 DNA reads TGTGCCATCCTCGAGGGGGTGAACACTGAAGCTTTCTTT.

The chain carries TRBV2 and TRBJ2-5; D perhaps matches TRBD2 (6 bases). Trimming removed 6 bases from V and 0 bases from J, with 11 bases in between. The CDR3 spans 14 residues. CDR1 is SNHLY, CDR2 FYNNEI, per germline. CDR3 loop: CASRPGLNQETQYF. CDR3 DNA: TGTGCCAGCAGACCAGGACTAAACCAAGAGACCCAGTACTTC.

This clonotype occurred a few times. The rearrangement links TRBV7-8 to TRBJ1-1; tentative D call: TRBD1 (5 bases). V dropped 4 bases and J dropped 1 base, with 16 bases sitting between them. Germline values: CDR1 SGHVS, CDR2 FQNEAQ. There are 16 residues in the CDR3. The CDR3 nucleotides are TGTGCCAGCAGCTCTACCAAGGGGTTTGCGAACACTGAAGCTTTCTTT. It codes for CASSSTKGFANTEAFF.

The rearrangement uses TRBV15 and TRBJ1-6; tentative D call: TRBD1 (5 bases). V gave up 0 bases and J gave up 8 bases, with 14 bases separating them. The CDR3 totals 16 residues. Germline loops: CDR1 LNHNV, CDR2 YYDKDF (reference sequence). The CDR3: CATSRDPGRGYSPLHF. Written as DNA, the CDR3 is TGTGCCACCAGCAGAGATCCGGGACGGGGATATTCACCCCTCCACTTT.

Notes on this clonotype: A junction boundary mismatches the germline segment, possibly from a read error. This chain joins TRBV2 and TRBJ2-1, with D unresolved. Germline lookup yields CDR1 SNHLY and CDR2 FYNNEI. This CDR3 has 13 amino acids. The DNA of the CDR3 is TGTGCCAGCAGTTCCAGGTACTACAATGAGCGGTTCTTC. Encoded protein: CASSSRYYNERFF.

The chain recombines TRBV29-1 with TRBJ2-3; tentatively, D is TRBD2 (5 bases). The CDR3 has 10 residues. Germline assignment: CDR1 SQVTM and CDR2 ANQGSEA. V lost 8 bases and J 7 bases, leaving 10 bases between the germline ends. The CDR3 bases are TGCAGCTTTTGGGAGAATACGCAGTATTTT. This codes for CSFWENTQYF.

The chain couples TRBV2 to TRBJ2-7; D gene unclear. Germline V gene sequence: CDR1 SNHLY, CDR2 FYNNEI. This CDR3 is built from 12 residues. V was trimmed by 6 bases and J by 8 bases, leaving 14 bases between them. Here the CDR3 DNA reads TGTGCCAGCAGCCCCCCGAGTGGGCAGCAGTACTTC. It specifies CASSPPSGQQYF.

V usage is TRBV6-1 and J usage is TRBJ2-7; 8 bases fit TRBD2. Unmatched junction bases numbered 2, after V lost 2 bases and J lost 2 bases. The germline gives CDR1 MNHNS, CDR2 SASEGT. The CDR3 loop spans 14 amino acids. The CDR3 protein is CASSEFSGTYEQYF. As DNA, the CDR3 is TGTGCCAGCAGTGAATTTAGCGGGACCTACGAGCAGTACTTC.

V and J are TRBV9 and TRBJ2-3, with 11 bases fitting TRBD1. This CDR3 comprises 18 residues. The V segment lost 0 bases and the J segment 1 base; nucleotides outside the gene matches: 7. Germline CDR1 reads SGDLS; CDR2 reads YYNGEE. CDR3 residues: CASSVEGTGGVGTDTQYF. The CDR3 DNA follows: TGTGCCAGCAGCGTAGAGGGGACAGGGGGAGTCGGCACAGATACGCAGTATTTT.

J is TRBJ2-1 and V is TRBV7-8, with a possible D match to TRBD2 (5 bases). This CDR3 is 11 amino acids long. V dropped 5 bases and J dropped 7 bases, with 6 bases sitting between them. Germline CDR1 is SGHVS and CDR2 is FQNEAQ. CDR3 nucleotides: TGTGCCAGCAGCAGAGGGAATGAGCAGTTCTTC. This encodes CASSRGNEQFF.

V gene TRBV12-3 or TRBV12-4 combines with J gene TRBJ1-5; no clear D gene. The CDR3 length is 15 residues. V shed 5 bases and J shed 1 base, with 12 bases lying between them. CDR3 sequence: CASSPRTYSNQPQHF. DNA of the CDR3: TGTGCCAGCAGTCCCCGGACGTACAGCAATCAGCCCCAGCATTTT.

V is TRBV19 and J is TRBJ2-1; 7 nucleotides match TRBD2. Trimming removed 6 bases from V and 5 bases from J; junction bases left unmatched: 7. Germline CDR1 is LNHDA and CDR2 is SQIVND (reference sequence). CDR3 length: 14 amino acids. CDR3 nucleotide sequence: TGTGCCAGTAGGTTGACTAGCACCAACAATGAGCAGTTCTTC. Its translation is CASRLTSTNNEQFF.

The chain is built from TRBV10-3 and TRBJ1-2; no reliable D call. The CDR3 runs to 15 residues. Germline CDR1 ENHRY, CDR2 SYGVKD. V gave up 0 bases and J gave up 3 bases, with 11 bases separating them. The CDR3 sequence: CAISESPRRDYGYTF. CDR3 bases: TGTGCCATCAGTGAGTCGCCCAGGAGAGACTATGGCTACACCTTC.

As DNA, the CDR3 is TGTGCCAGTAGTATAAAGTGGGAGGGCCGGACGCAGTATTTT. Protein product: CASSIKWEGRTQYF. V is TRBV19 and J is TRBJ2-3; 7 nucleotides line up with TRBD2. V was pared by 2 bases and J by 9 bases, with 8 bases of the junction left unmatched. The germline V gene has CDR1 LNHDA and CDR2 SQIVND (reference sequence). This CDR3 has 14 amino acids. The variable domain in full, completed from reference TRBV19 and TRBJ2-3, reads DGGITQSPKYLFRKEGQNVTLSCEQNLNHDAMYWYRQDPGQGLRLIYYSQIVNDFQKGDIAEGYSVSREKKESFPLTVTSAQKNPTAFYLCASSIKWEGRTQYFGPGTRLTVL.

A few counts support this clonotype. J is TRBJ2-3 and V is TRBV5-4; D perhaps matches TRBD2 (6 bases). Trimming took off 0 bases at V and 5 bases at J, with 25 bases between the two ends. Germline-derived CDR1 and CDR2 are SGHNT and YYREEE (reference sequence). The CDR3 covers 19 residues. The CDR3 protein is CASSLGHLGGSAVRDTQYF. DNA for the CDR3: TGTGCCAGCAGCTTGGGACACTTGGGAGGCTCAGCGGTACGAGATACGCAGTATTTT.

This chain uses TRBV20-1 with TRBJ2-7, with D possibly being TRBD1 or TRBD2 (5 bases each). The CDR3 has 13 residues. From germline, CDR1 is DFQATT and CDR2 SNEGSKA (reference sequence). Trimming removed 3 bases from V and 3 bases from J, with 12 bases in between. The CDR3 sequence: CSARIRGGYEQYF. CDR3 in DNA: TGCAGTGCTAGGATCCGGGGCGGCTACGAGCAGTACTTC.

Points on this clonotype: A read error may account for a junction end that differs from germline. J is TRBJ2-7 and V is TRBV6-4, with TRBD1 matching 9 bases. From germline, CDR1 is MRHNA and CDR2 SNTAGT. The CDR3 loop spans 12 amino acids. The CDR3 is CASSVTGGERYF. The CDR3 DNA is TGTGCCAGCAGTGTAACAGGGGGCGAGCGGTACTTC.

This clonotype was counted many times. This chain links TRBV6-5 with TRBJ2-3, with a tentative D call TRBD2 (5 bases). Trimming pared 0 bases from V and 7 bases from J, leaving 14 bases between. The CDR3 totals 15 residues. Germline lookup yields CDR1 MNHEY and CDR2 SVGAGI. The CDR3 bases are TGTGCCAGCAGTTACTCGGCTAGCCCCTTGTATACGCAGTATTTT. Translating it yields CASSYSASPLYTQYF.

The chain is built from TRBV11-2 and TRBJ2-7, with 7 nucleotides matching TRBD2. The germline V gene has CDR1 SGHAT and CDR2 FQNNGV. The J segment lost 4 bases and the V segment lost 1 base, leaving 13 bases of the junction unmatched. The CDR3 length is 17 residues. The CDR3 spells CASSLGGWGGRPYEQYF. The CDR3 DNA sequence: TGTGCCAGCAGCTTAGGGGGTTGGGGCGGGAGACCGTACGAGCAGTACTTC.

This clonotype appeared many times. The V and J genes are TRBV28 and TRBJ2-3; D is perhaps TRBD1 (6 bases). CDR3 length: 15 residues. V was trimmed by 5 bases and J by 5 bases, leaving 17 bases between them. CDR1 and CDR2 from the germline V gene are MDHEN and SYDVKM. The CDR3 loop is CASSPTQGWVDTQYF. For the CDR3, the DNA is TGTGCCAGCAGTCCCACACAGGGATGGGTAGATACGCAGTATTTT.

The V call is TRBV2, the J call TRBJ2-4; D is undetermined. Trimming shortened V by 11 bases and J by 5 bases, and 13 bases separated the two germline ends. This CDR3 contains 12 residues. Germline assignment: CDR1 SNHLY and CDR2 FYNNEI. DNA for the CDR3: TGTGCCTCGAGTGCTGGCGAAAACATTCAGTACTTC. Its protein is CASSAGENIQYF.

Worth noting for this clonotype: At one of its ends the junction is not consistent with the germline gene, which may arise from a read error. This chain joins TRBV2 and TRBJ1-1; D unresolved. The CDR3 consists of 13 residues. CDR1 is SNHLY, CDR2 FYNNEI, per germline. CDR3: CASTRPRETEAFF. CDR3 DNA: TGTGCAAGCACGCGACCCAGAGAGACTGAAGCTTTCTTT.

About this clonotype: Germline is not matched at one junction end, which may reflect a read error. This chain connects TRBV15 to TRBJ2-6, with D possibly being TRBD1 (5 bases). This CDR3 is 16 amino acids long. Germline V lookup: CDR1 LNHNV, CDR2 YYDKDF (reference sequence). In DNA, the CDR3 is TGTGCCACCAGCAGAGATCAGGGCTATGGGGCCAACGTCCCGACTTTC. Residues: CATSRDQGYGANVPTF.